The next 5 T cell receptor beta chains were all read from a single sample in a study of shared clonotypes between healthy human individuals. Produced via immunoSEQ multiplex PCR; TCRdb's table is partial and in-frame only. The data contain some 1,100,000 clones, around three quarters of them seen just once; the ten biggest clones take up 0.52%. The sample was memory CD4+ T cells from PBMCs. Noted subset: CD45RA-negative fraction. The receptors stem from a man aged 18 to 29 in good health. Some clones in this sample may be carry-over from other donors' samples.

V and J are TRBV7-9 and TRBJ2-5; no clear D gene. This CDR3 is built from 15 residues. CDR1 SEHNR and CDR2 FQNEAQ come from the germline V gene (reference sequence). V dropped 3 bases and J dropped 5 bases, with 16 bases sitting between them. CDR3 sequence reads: CASSLIWGSAETQYF. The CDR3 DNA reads TGTGCCAGCAGCTTGATCTGGGGATCTGCGGAGACCCAGTACTTC.

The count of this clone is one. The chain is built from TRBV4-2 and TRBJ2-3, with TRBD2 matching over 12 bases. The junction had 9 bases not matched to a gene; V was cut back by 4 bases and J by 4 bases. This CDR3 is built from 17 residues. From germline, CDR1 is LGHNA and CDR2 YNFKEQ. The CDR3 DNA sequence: TGTGCCAGCAGCCGCCTAACTAGCGGGAGGCTCCCAGATACGCAGTATTTT. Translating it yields CASSRLTSGRLPDTQYF.

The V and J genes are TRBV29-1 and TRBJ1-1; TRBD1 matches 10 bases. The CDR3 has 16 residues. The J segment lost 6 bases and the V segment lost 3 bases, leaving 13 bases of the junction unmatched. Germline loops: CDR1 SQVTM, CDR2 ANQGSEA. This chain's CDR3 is CSVEVPSTGGGSEAFF. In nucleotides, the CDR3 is TGCAGCGTTGAGGTTCCTTCGACAGGGGGCGGCTCTGAAGCTTTCTTT.

The CDR3 loop is CASSESTYLLVPNAQQYF. In DNA form, the CDR3 reads TGCGCCAGCAGTGAGTCCACCTATTTGCTAGTCCCCAACGCCCAGCAGTACTTC. This chain joins TRBV10-2 and TRBJ2-7; D remains ambiguous. Germline CDR1 and CDR2: WSHSY and SAAADI. Trimming stripped 0 bases from V and 8 bases from J, with 26 bases between. The CDR3 loop spans 18 amino acids.

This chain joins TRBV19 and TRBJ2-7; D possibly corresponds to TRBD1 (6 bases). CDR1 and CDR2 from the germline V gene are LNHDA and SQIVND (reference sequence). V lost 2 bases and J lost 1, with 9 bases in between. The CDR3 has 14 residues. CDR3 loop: CASSISGTSYEQYF. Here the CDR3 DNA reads TGTGCCAGTAGTATAAGTGGGACATCCTACGAGCAGTACTTC.